This record concerns one T cell receptor (beta chain) sequence. What it binds is not known. The data derive from a study of T cell repertoires in cytomegalovirus infection. Across the whole study: Alongside well-studied HLA-B-restricted CMV epitopes, recently identified HLA-C-restricted CMV epitopes were also used. CMV infection and matching HLA type were both indicated by public TCR beta signatures.

Germline V lookup: CDR1 SEHNR, CDR2 FQNEAQ (reference sequence). This CDR3 region has 15 residues. Trimming stripped 3 bases from V and 4 bases from J, with 16 bases between. From the reads, TCRdb called clonotypes with MiXCR, one entry per CDR3 protein. The sample has 230,000 or so distinct CDR3 sequences, roughly 34% seen once. Study-level results: Across the ex vivo response, the dominant clonotypes were HLA-C-restricted CMV-specific TCR beta clonotypes.

The chain employs TRBV7-9 and TRBJ2-7; TRBD1 or TRBD2 may be the D gene (5 bases each). This sequence was found in a human donor in good health (CMV status not recorded). Some clones in this sample may be carry-over from other donors' samples. The input for sequencing was CD8+ T cells from cultured PBMCs, taken from culture after CMV antigen stimulation. The CDR3 reads CASSFGDESLYEQYF. CDR3 nucleotides: TGTGCCAGCAGCTTTGGGGACGAATCTTTGTACGAGCAGTACTTC.